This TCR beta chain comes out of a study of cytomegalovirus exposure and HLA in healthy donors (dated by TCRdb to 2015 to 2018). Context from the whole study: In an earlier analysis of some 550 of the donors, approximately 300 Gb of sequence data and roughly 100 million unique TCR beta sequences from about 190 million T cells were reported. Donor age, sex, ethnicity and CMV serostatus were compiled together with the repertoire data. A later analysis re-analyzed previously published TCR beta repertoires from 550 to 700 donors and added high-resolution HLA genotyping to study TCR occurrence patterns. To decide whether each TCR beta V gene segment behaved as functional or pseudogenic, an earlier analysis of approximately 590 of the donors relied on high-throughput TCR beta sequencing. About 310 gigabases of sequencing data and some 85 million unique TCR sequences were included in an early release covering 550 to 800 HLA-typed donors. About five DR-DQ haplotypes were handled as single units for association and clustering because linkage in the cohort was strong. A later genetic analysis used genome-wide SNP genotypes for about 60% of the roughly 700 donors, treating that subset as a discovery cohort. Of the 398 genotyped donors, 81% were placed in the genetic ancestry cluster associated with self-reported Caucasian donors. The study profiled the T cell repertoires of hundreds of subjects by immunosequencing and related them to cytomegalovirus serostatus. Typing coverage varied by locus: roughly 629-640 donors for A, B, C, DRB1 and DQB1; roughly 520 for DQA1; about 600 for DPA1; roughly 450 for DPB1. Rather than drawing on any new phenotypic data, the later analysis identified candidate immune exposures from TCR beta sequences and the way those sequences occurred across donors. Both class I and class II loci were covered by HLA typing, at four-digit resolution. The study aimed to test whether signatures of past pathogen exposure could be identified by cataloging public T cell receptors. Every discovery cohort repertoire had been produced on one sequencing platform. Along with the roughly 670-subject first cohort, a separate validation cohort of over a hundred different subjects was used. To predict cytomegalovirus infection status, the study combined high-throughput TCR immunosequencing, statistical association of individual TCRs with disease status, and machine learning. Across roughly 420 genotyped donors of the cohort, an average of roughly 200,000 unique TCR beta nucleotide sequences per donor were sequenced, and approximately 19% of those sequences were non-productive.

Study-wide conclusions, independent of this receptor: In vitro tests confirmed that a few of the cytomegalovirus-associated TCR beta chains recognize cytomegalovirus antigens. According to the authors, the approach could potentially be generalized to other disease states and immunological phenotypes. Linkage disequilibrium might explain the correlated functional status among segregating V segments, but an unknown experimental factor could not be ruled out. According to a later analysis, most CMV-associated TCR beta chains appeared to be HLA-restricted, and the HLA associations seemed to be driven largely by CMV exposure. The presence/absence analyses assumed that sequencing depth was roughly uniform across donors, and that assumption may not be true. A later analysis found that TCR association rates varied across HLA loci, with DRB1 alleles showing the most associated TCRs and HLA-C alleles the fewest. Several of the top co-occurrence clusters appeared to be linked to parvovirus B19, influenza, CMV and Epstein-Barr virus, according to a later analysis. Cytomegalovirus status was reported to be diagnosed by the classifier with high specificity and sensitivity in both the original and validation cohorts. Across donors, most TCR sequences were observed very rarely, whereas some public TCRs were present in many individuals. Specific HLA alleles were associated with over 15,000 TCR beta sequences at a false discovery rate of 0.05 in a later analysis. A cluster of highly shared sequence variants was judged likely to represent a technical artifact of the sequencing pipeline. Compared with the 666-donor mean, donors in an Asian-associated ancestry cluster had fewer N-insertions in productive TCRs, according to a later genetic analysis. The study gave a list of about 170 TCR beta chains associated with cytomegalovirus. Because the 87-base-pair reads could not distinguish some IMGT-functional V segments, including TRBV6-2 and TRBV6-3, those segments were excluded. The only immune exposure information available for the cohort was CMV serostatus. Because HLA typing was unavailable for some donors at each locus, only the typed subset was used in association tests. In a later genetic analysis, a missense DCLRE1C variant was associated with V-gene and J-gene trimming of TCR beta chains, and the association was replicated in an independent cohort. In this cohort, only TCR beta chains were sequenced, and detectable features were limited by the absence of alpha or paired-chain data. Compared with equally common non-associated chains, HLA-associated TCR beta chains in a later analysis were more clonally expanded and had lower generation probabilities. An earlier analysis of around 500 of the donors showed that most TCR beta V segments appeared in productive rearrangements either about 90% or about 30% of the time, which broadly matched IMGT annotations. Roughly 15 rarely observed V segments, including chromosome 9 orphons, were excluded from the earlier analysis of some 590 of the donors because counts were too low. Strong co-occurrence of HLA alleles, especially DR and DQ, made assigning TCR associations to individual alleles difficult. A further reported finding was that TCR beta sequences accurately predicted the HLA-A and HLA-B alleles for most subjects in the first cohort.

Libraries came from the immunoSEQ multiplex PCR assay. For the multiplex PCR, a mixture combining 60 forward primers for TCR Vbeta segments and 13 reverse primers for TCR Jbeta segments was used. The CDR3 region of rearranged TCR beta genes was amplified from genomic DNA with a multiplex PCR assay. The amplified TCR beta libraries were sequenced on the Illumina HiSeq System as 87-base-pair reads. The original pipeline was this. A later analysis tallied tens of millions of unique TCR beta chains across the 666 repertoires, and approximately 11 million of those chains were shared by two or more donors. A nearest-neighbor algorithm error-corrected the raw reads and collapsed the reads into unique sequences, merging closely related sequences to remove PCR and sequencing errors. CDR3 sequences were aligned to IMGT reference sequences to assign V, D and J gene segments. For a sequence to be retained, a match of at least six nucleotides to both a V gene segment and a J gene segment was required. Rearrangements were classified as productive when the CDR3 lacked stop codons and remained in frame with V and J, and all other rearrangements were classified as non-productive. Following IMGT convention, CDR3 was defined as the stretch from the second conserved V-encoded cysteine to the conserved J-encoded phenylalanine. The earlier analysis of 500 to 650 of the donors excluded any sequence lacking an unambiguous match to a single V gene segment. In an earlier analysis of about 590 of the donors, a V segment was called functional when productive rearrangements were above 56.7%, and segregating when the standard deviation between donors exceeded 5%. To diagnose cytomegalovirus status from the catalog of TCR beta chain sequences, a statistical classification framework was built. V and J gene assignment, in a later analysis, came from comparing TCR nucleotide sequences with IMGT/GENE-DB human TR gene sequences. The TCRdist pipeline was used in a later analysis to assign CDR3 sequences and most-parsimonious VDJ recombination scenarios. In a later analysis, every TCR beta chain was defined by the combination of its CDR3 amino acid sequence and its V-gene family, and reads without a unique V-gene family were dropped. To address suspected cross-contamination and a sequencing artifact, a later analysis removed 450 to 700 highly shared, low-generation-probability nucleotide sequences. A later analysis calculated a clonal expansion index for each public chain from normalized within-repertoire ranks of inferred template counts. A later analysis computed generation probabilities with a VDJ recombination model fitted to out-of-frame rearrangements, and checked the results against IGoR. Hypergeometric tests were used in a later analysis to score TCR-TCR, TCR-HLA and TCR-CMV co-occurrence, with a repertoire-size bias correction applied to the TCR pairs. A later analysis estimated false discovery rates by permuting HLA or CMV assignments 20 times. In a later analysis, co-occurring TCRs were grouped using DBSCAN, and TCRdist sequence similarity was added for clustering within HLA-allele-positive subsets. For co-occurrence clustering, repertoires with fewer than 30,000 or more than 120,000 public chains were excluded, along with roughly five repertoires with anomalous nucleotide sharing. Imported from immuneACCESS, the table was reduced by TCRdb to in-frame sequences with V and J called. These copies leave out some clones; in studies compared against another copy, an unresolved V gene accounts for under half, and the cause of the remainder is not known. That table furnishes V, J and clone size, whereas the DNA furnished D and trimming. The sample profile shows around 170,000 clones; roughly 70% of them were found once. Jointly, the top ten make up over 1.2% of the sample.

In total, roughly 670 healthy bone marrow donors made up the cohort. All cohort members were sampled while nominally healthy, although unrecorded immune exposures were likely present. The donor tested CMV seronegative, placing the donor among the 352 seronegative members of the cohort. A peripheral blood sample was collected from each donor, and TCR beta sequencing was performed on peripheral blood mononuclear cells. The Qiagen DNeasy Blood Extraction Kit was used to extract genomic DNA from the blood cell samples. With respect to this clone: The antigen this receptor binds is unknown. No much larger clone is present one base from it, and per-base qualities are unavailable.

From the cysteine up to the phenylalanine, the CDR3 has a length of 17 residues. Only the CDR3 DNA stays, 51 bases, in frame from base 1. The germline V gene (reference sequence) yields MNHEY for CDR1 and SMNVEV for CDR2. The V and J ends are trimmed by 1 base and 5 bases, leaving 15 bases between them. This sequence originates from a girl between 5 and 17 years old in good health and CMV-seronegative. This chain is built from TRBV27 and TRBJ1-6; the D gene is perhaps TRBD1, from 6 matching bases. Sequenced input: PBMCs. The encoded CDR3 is CASSLFFRGRNNSPLHF. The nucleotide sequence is TGTGCCAGCAGTTTATTCTTCAGGGGTCGAAATAATTCACCCCTCCACTTT.